A selection of T cell receptor beta chains follows, all from one sample in a study of cytomegalovirus exposure and HLA in healthy donors. Assay used: immunoSEQ multiplex PCR; TCRdb lists only in-frame clones, some missing. The listing records approximately 45,000 clones. Sequences were obtained from PBMCs. Receptors were obtained from a male donor in good health and CMV-seronegative. CDR3s include the opening cysteine and the closing phenylalanine or tryptophan. A D gene is named only where the DNA matches it firmly. The size of a clone is reported for some rows only, either as once, few or many, or as a class for expanded clones.

j_call clone_size cdr3_length d_call v_call cdr3_aa cdr3_nt
TRBJ2-7 . 13 TRBD1 TRBV2 CASSGQGRNEQYF TGTGCCAGCAGTGGACAGGGAAGAAACGAGCAGTACTTC
TRBJ2-3 . 16 TRBD2 TRBV6-4 CASSEEAGGSPDTQYF TGTGCCAGCAGTGAGGAAGCGGGAGGCTCCCCAGATACGCAGTATTTT
TRBJ1-1 . 13 . TRBV18 CASSPVIGEAAFF TGTGCCAGCTCACCAGTGATCGGGGAGGCAGCTTTCTTT
TRBJ2-1 . 17 TRBD2 TRBV5-1 CASSLARASGRGNEQFF TGCGCCAGCAGCTTGGCCCGGGCTAGCGGGAGGGGCAATGAGCAGTTCTTC
TRBJ1-4 . 14 TRBD1 TRBV19 CASSLRDRARKLFF TGTGCCAGTAGCCTCAGGGACAGGGCAAGAAAACTGTTTTTT
TRBJ1-2 . 13 . TRBV6-5 CASSYGSTAYESF TGTGCCAGCAGTTATGGGTCGACAGCTTACGAGTCCTTC
TRBJ2-5 . 16 TRBD2 TRBV2 CASSFPSGDLQETQYF TGTGCCAGCAGCTTTCCAAGCGGGGACCTCCAAGAGACCCAGTACTTC
TRBJ2-5 . 18 TRBD2 TRBV4-1 CASSHYPGLAGVIETQYF TGCGCCAGCAGCCATTATCCGGGACTAGCGGGAGTGATTGAGACCCAGTACTTC
TRBJ1-1 . 14 TRBD1 TRBV7-2 CASSFPDRVTEAFF TGTGCCAGCAGCTTCCCAGACAGGGTCACTGAAGCTTTCTTT
TRBJ1-2 . 15 . TRBV5-6 CASSTPRQFFYGYTF TGTGCCAGCAGCACCCCCCGACAGTTTTTCTATGGCTACACCTTC
TRBJ2-6 . 14 . TRBV6-4 CASTALQGANVLTF TGTGCCAGCACCGCCCTCCAGGGGGCCAACGTCCTGACTTTC
TRBJ2-2 . 12 . TRBV28 CASSLGTGELFF TGTGCCAGCAGTCTAGGCACCGGGGAGCTGTTTTTT
TRBJ2-7 . 15 TRBD2 TRBV9 CASSVAAGGPTEQYF TGTGCCAGCAGCGTAGCTGCGGGAGGGCCCACCGAGCAGTACTTC
TRBJ2-6 . 17 . TRBV2 CASSWGGVRSGANVLTF TGTGCCAGCAGCTGGGGCGGGGTCAGGTCTGGGGCCAACGTCCTGACTTTC
TRBJ2-2 . 16 TRBD2 TRBV28 CASSLFRLAGTGELFF TGTGCCAGCAGTTTATTCCGACTAGCGGGGACCGGGGAGCTGTTTTTT
TRBJ2-1 . 15 . TRBV29-1 CSVLAQTSFDNEQFF TGCAGCGTCTTAGCTCAGACTTCATTCGACAATGAGCAGTTCTTC
TRBJ2-2 . 16 TRBD2 TRBV11-2 CASSLLAGVGAGELFF TGTGCCAGCAGCTTATTAGCGGGAGTAGGGGCCGGGGAGCTGTTTTTT
TRBJ1-5 . 18 TRBD1 TRBV6-8 CASSLPSITGGRNQLQHF TGTGCCAGCAGTCTCCCCAGCATCACAGGGGGTCGCAATCAGCTCCAGCATTTT
TRBJ1-4 medium-sized 13 . TRBV6-1 CASSEEEVEKLFF TGTGCCAGCAGTGAAGAGGAGGTTGAAAAACTGTTTTTT
TRBJ2-3 . 13 . TRBV2 CAAGGMGTDTQYF TGTGCCGCTGGGGGGATGGGCACAGATACGCAGTATTTT
TRBJ1-1 medium-sized 12 . TRBV13 CASSYRHAEAFF TGTGCCAGCAGCTATAGACACGCTGAAGCTTTCTTT
TRBJ1-1 . 15 . TRBV2 CASSEGRAVFTEAFF TGTGCCAGCAGTGAGGGCAGGGCAGTTTTCACTGAAGCTTTCTTT
TRBJ1-2 . 16 . TRBV9 CASSRRGDQASHGYTF TGTGCCAGCAGCCGACGGGGGGACCAGGCTTCCCATGGCTACACCTTC
TRBJ2-7 . 15 TRBD2 TRBV18 CASSPQASGRDEQYF TGTGCCAGCTCACCACAGGCTAGCGGGAGGGACGAGCAGTACTTC
TRBJ1-3 . 14 . TRBV11-3 CASSPGASGNTIYF TGTGCCAGCAGCCCAGGGGCGTCTGGAAACACCATATATTTT
TRBJ1-2 . 15 TRBD1 TRBV9 CASSAGQGMNYGYTF TGTGCCAGCAGCGCGGGACAGGGGATGAACTATGGCTACACCTTC
TRBJ1-1 . 19 . TRBV7-6 CATSPTGHPSGALNTEAFF TGTGCCACCTCCCCCACCGGTCACCCGTCGGGAGCACTGAACACTGAAGCTTTCTTT
TRBJ1-5 . 16 . TRBV9 CASSGGEVQGNQPQHF TGTGCCAGCAGCGGAGGTGAGGTCCAAGGCAATCAGCCCCAGCATTTT
TRBJ2-7 . 14 . TRBV7-2 CASSLAEGAYEQYF TGTGCCAGCAGCTTAGCGGAAGGGGCCTACGAGCAGTACTTC
TRBJ2-5 . 14 TRBD2 TRBV5-1 CASSVGREQETQYF TGCGCCAGCAGCGTGGGGCGGGAGCAAGAGACCCAGTACTTC
TRBJ1-5 . 12 . TRBV15 CATRESNQPQHF TGTGCCACCAGGGAGAGCAATCAGCCCCAGCATTTT
TRBJ1-2 . 15 . TRBV27 CASSSTRRGASGYTF TGTGCCAGCAGTTCCACCCGTCGGGGGGCGTCTGGCTACACCTTC
TRBJ2-1 . 14 TRBD2 TRBV10-3 CAISEGTSNNEQFF TGTGCCATCAGTGAGGGGACTAGCAACAATGAGCAGTTCTTC
TRBJ1-1 . 19 . TRBV7-6 CAIPPTGHPSGALNTEAFF TGTGCCATTCCCCCCACCGGTCACCCGTCGGGAGCACTGAACACTGAAGCTTTCTTT
TRBJ2-5 . 16 TRBD2 TRBV30 CAWSSGLGRVRETQYF TGTGCCTGGAGTTCGGGACTAGGGCGGGTCCGAGAGACCCAGTACTTC
TRBJ1-2 . 14 TRBD1 TRBV6-1 CASSAFYAGGGYTF TGTGCCAGCAGTGCCTTCTACGCAGGGGGGGGCTACACCTTC
TRBJ1-5 . 15 TRBD1 TRBV28 CASSSDRGINQPQHF TGTGCCAGCAGCTCCGACAGGGGCATCAATCAGCCCCAGCATTTT
TRBJ2-3 . 13 TRBD2 TRBV30 CAWGLAGGETQYF TGTGCCTGGGGACTAGCGGGAGGAGAAACGCAGTATTTT
TRBJ2-1 . 19 TRBD2 TRBV9 CASSVGTSGYEGSYNEQFF TGTGCCAGCAGCGTAGGGACTAGCGGGTACGAGGGCTCCTACAATGAGCAGTTCTTC
TRBJ2-2 . 12 . TRBV9 CASGRGTGELFF TGTGCCAGCGGCCGGGGTACCGGGGAGCTGTTTTTT
TRBJ2-7 . 14 . TRBV7-6 CASSQNQGPYEQYF TGTGCCAGCAGCCAAAACCAGGGTCCCTACGAGCAGTACTTC
TRBJ2-3 . 13 . TRBV7-2 CASSLGRYQSKYF TGTGCCAGCAGCTTGGGGAGGTACCAATCAAAGTATTTT
TRBJ2-2 . 12 . TRBV27 CASKRSAGELFF TGTGCCAGCAAAAGAAGCGCCGGGGAGCTGTTTTTT
TRBJ1-1 medium-sized 12 . TRBV5-6 CASSWGATEAFF TGTGCCAGCAGCTGGGGAGCCACTGAAGCTTTCTTT
TRBJ2-1 . 20 TRBD2 TRBV27 CASSTYRAGGPSGSGGEQFF TGTGCCAGCAGTACTTACAGGGCCGGCGGGCCTAGCGGGAGTGGAGGTGAGCAGTTCTTC
TRBJ2-1 . 15 . TRBV19 CASSMDRGPYNEQFF TGTGCCAGTAGTATGGACAGAGGTCCCTACAATGAGCAGTTCTTC
TRBJ1-5 . 14 TRBD1 TRBV27 CASSADRYNQPQHF TGTGCCAGCAGTGCGGACAGGTACAATCAGCCCCAGCATTTT
TRBJ1-6 . 15 . TRBV25-1 CASRRAPGRSSPLHF TGTGCCAGCAGGAGGGCCCCTGGAAGGAGTTCACCCCTCCACTTT
TRBJ1-1 . 17 . TRBV7-9 CASSPWDLGELNTEAFF TGTGCCAGCAGCCCGTGGGACTTGGGGGAATTGAACACTGAAGCTTTCTTT
TRBJ1-1 . 14 TRBD1 TRBV30 CAWSAYRGITEAFF TGTGCCTGGAGTGCTTACAGGGGAATCACTGAAGCTTTCTTT